These 20 T cell receptor beta chains were all obtained from the same sample, sequenced in a study of T cell repertoires in cytomegalovirus infection. One entry per CDR3 protein, called by TCRdb with MiXCR from the reads. Counted here are about 680,000 distinct CDR3 sequences, approximately 25% occurring once; the ten biggest clones make up 6.5% to 10%. What was sequenced was CD8+ T cells from PBMCs. The origin of the receptors is a human donor in good health (CMV status not recorded). Some clones in this sample may be carry-over from other donors' samples.

The rearrangement links TRBV5-6 to TRBJ2-5; 8 bases fit TRBD1. The trim removed 3 bases at V and 1 base at J, leaving 5 bases unmatched. The CDR3 is 15 residues long. Looked up from germline, CDR1 is SGHDT and CDR2 is YYEEEE. The CDR3: CASSWDTGGQETQYF. The CDR3 region has the DNA TGTGCCAGCAGCTGGGACACAGGGGGCCAAGAGACCCAGTACTTC.

Details on this clonotype: It may be a read error: a sequence one base away is much more abundant. CDR3 residues: CATSETGRNQSQHF. In DNA form, the CDR3 reads TGTGCCACCAGTGAGACAGGGAGGAATCAGTCCCAGCATTTT. The J gene is TRBJ1-5, the V gene TRBV24-1; 7 bases align to TRBD1. Looked up from germline, CDR1 is KGHDR and CDR2 is SFDVKD. The CDR3 is 14 amino acids.

This clonotype was recorded a few times. A read error may account for a junction end that differs from germline. The CDR3 DNA reads as TGTGCCAACAGTTTCGGATGGGCAGGGGGAAGTGATGAGCAGTTCTTC. Protein product: CANSFGWAGGSDEQFF. The chain links TRBV28 to TRBJ2-1; 7 nucleotides align to TRBD1. Germline CDR1 MDHEN, CDR2 SYDVKM. The CDR3 has 16 amino acids.

This clonotype was found once. The gene calls are TRBV29-1 and TRBJ2-5; TRBD2 matches at 7 bases. CDR3 length equals 13 residues. After removal of 6 bases from V and 2 bases from J, the junction contained 6 bases not matched to a gene. Germline assignment: CDR1 SQVTM and CDR2 ANQGSEA. The CDR3 DNA reads TGCAGCGTCCTGGGGAGGGCACAAGAGACCCAGTACTTC. Translation: CSVLGRAQETQYF.

This clonotype was picked up many times. The chain links TRBV14 to TRBJ1-5; 11 nucleotides match TRBD1. The CDR3 is 14 residues long. V lost 5 bases, J lost 5 bases, and 2 bases stayed unmatched. Germline CDR1 SGHDN, CDR2 FVKESK. Here the CDR3 reads CASSRTGGDQPQHF. The CDR3 nucleotides read TGTGCCAGCAGCAGGACAGGGGGCGATCAGCCCCAGCATTTT. Drawing the rest from reference TRBV14 and TRBJ1-5, the complete variable domain is EAGVTQFPSHSVIEKGQTVTLRCDPISGHDNLYWYRRVMGKEIKFLLHFVKESKQDESGMPNNRFLAERTGGTYSTLKVQPAELEDSGVYFCASSRTGGDQPQHFGDGTRLSIL.

This chain joins TRBV29-1 and TRBJ1-1; 12 nucleotides align to TRBD1. J lost 5 bases, V lost 8 bases, and 21 bases had no gene match. CDR1 SQVTM and CDR2 ANQGSEA come from the germline V gene. CDR3 length: 18 residues. In DNA, the CDR3 is TGCAGCCAACTTAGGGACAGGGGGCAATTAGAAGTCGGGACTGAAGCTTTCTTT. Its protein product is CSQLRDRGQLEVGTEAFF. Full variable domain (rest looked up from reference TRBV29-1 and TRBJ1-1): SAVISQKPSRDICQRGTSLTIQCQVDSQVTMMFWYRQQPGQSLTLIATANQGSEATYESGFVIDKFPISRPNLTFSTLTVSNMSPEDSSIYLCSQLRDRGQLEVGTEAFFGQGTRLTVV.

This clonotype was seen many times. The rearrangement links TRBV7-8 to TRBJ2-7; 8 bases agree with TRBD2. CDR3 length equals 15 residues. Germline V CDR1 and CDR2: SGHVS, FQNEAQ. Losses at the gene ends were 5 bases for V and 0 bases for J; bases not matched to a gene: 6. The CDR3 spells CASSGEGTSSYEQYV. The CDR3, as DNA: TGTGCCAGCAGCGGGGAGGGGACTAGCTCCTACGAGCAGTACGTC.

This clonotype was counted between two and nine times. This rearrangement joins TRBV7-8 to TRBJ1-4, with D tentatively TRBD1 (6 bases). The germline V gene has CDR1 SGHVS and CDR2 FQNEAQ. The CDR3 loop spans 15 amino acids. Trimming cost V 3 bases and J 8 bases, with 16 bases left between them. The CDR3 spells CASSLGLARGEKLFF. The CDR3 DNA reads as TGTGCCAGCAGCTTGGGTTTGGCAAGGGGGGAAAAACTGTTTTTT.

This clonotype came up many times. The chain couples TRBV7-8 to TRBJ1-1; no firm D call. Deletions cut 2 bases from V and 7 bases from J, with 17 bases between. CDR1 is SGHVS and CDR2 is FQNEAQ in the germline V gene. The CDR3 extends over 15 amino acids. The CDR3 sequence: CASSLSEPRLVEAFF. The CDR3 DNA reads as TGTGCCAGCAGCTTAAGCGAACCCCGCTTAGTTGAAGCTTTCTTT.

This clonotype was observed many times. The chain employs TRBV12-3 or TRBV12-4 and TRBJ2-5; no definite D call. The CDR3 runs 13 residues. Between the trimmed V and J ends, which lost 8 bases and 2 bases, there was a span of 12 bases. CDR3 sequence: CASFHQSQETQYF. CDR3 DNA sequence: TGTGCCAGCTTCCATCAGTCTCAAGAGACCCAGTACTTC.

The J gene is TRBJ1-4, the V gene TRBV28; no clear D gene. V was cut by 6 bases and J by 0 bases, with 14 bases left in between. CDR1 and CDR2 (germline): MDHEN, SYDVKM. This CDR3 has 16 residues. CDR3 region: CASREDGLATNEKLFF. CDR3 sequence (DNA): TGTGCCAGCAGAGAGGACGGACTGGCAACTAATGAAAAACTGTTTTTT.

The gene calls are TRBV5-5 and TRBJ1-1, with 8 bases that match TRBD1. Germline V gives CDR1 SGHKS, CDR2 YYEKEE (reference sequence). There are 17 residues in the CDR3. V dropped 4 bases and J dropped 1; count of bases not matched to a gene: 12. The DNA of the CDR3 is TGTGCCAGCAGCCCTTCCCGGGACAGGTCCCAGAACACTGAAGCTTTCTTT. It codes for CASSPSRDRSQNTEAFF.

This clonotype has at least ten counts. The chain has TRBV12-5 and TRBJ1-4, with a possible D match to TRBD1 (5 bases). The germline CDR1 and CDR2 sequences are LGHNT and FRNRAP. This CDR3 spans 18 amino acids. V lost 2 bases and J 7 bases, leaving 23 bases between the germline ends. The CDR3 nucleotides read TGTGCTAGTGGTTTGCCACCCCGCAGGGCAATTCGCTTTGAAAAACTGTTTTTT. Protein product: CASGLPPRRAIRFEKLFF.

Many counts were recorded for this clonotype. The chain employs TRBV7-8 and TRBJ1-1; D gene unclear. V shed 1 base and J shed 5 bases, with 8 bases lying between them. This CDR3 spans 13 amino acids. Germline lookup yields CDR1 SGHVS and CDR2 FQNEAQ. In DNA form, the CDR3 reads TGTGCCAGCAGCTTAGGAGGGATAACTGAAGCTTTCTTT. It encodes CASSLGGITEAFF.

This clonotype came up a few times. CDR3 in amino acids: CASSQALTGRFPYEQYV. The CDR3 nucleotides are TGTGCCAGCAGCCAAGCATTGACAGGGAGGTTCCCCTACGAGCAGTACGTC. The chain employs TRBV6-2 or TRBV6-3 and TRBJ2-7, with a tentative D call TRBD1 (7 bases). V lost 6 bases to trimming and J lost 2 bases, with 23 bases between them. This CDR3 contains 17 residues. Germline CDR1 is MNHEY and CDR2 is SVGEGT.

This clonotype has a handful of counts. The rearrangement uses TRBV29-1 and TRBJ1-3, with a possible D match to TRBD1 (6 bases). The CDR3 consists of 12 residues. V was clipped by 7 bases and J by 7 bases, with 14 bases between them. Per the germline V gene, CDR1 is SQVTM and CDR2 is ANQGSEA. This CDR3 is CSAYRDRNTIYF. Here the CDR3 DNA reads TGCAGCGCCTACAGGGATCGGAACACCATATATTTT.

V usage is TRBV6-1 and J usage is TRBJ2-2; D tentatively fits TRBD1 or TRBD2 (5 bases each). This CDR3 region has 14 residues. The V end lost 7 bases, the J end lost 5 bases, and 14 bases lay between the germline ends. Germline V lookup: CDR1 MNHNS, CDR2 SASEGT. CDR3 nucleotide sequence: TGTGCCAGCACTCCGGGACCCGAAACCGGGGAGCTGTTTTTT. This codes for CASTPGPETGELFF.

This chain links TRBV6-1 with TRBJ2-3; 12 positions agree with TRBD2. V shed 5 bases, J shed 9 bases, and the junction held 9 bases outside the gene matches. Germline V gene data show CDR1 as MNHNS and CDR2 as SASEGT. The length of the CDR3 is 15 residues. The CDR3 DNA reads TGTGCCAGCAGTTCGACTAGCGGGGGCCTAGGGACGCAGTATTTT. It codes for CASSSTSGGLGTQYF.

The genes are TRBV7-3 and TRBJ1-1, with 7 bases fitting TRBD1. CDR1 and CDR2 from the germline V gene are SGHTA and FQGTGA. The CDR3 covers 13 residues. V trimming: 3 bases; J trimming: 7 bases; junction bases outside the gene matches: 5. This chain's CDR3 is CASSFLRDSEAFF. DNA of the CDR3: TGTGCCAGCAGCTTCCTCCGGGACAGTGAAGCTTTCTTT. Complete variable domain (other parts from reference TRBV7-3 and TRBJ1-1): GAGVSQTPSNKVTEKGKYVELRCDPISGHTALYWYRQSLGQGPEFLIYFQGTGAADDSGLPNDRFFAVRPEGSVSTLKIQRTERGDSAVYLCASSFLRDSEAFFGQGTRLTVV.

The rearrangement links TRBV5-5 to TRBJ1-6, with 9 bases matching TRBD1. The CDR3 contains 14 residues. V lost 4 bases, J lost 9 bases, and 5 bases stayed unmatched. In germline, CDR1 is SGHKS, CDR2 YYEKEE (reference sequence). The CDR3 DNA is TGTGCCAGCAGCAAACAGGGACAGGGTTCACCCCTCCACTTT. This sequence encodes CASSKQGQGSPLHF.